This section outlines one T cell receptor beta chain sequence together with its context. Generated by immunoSEQ multiplex PCR, the TCRdb table keeps only in-frame clones and is missing some. The sample records over 100,000 clones, 85% to 95% being singletons. This CDR3 region has 16 residues. The germline gives CDR1 MNHEY, CDR2 SVGAGI. V was clipped by 2 bases and J by 4 bases; unmatched bases: 3. This entry comes from a study of siplizumab effects on memory and regulatory T cells. The sequence was obtained from a human donor in good health. Sample: Tregs sorted from blood. The chain links TRBV6-5 to TRBJ2-5; 14 positions agree with TRBD2. The CDR3: CASSYGLAGGGETQYF. The CDR3 nucleotides are TGTGCCAGCAGTTACGGACTAGCGGGAGGCGGAGAGACCCAGTACTTC.